Listed here is a single T cell receptor beta chain. These data are taken from a study of OX40 agonist ivuxolimab in advanced cancers. The CDR3 is 13 residues long. Germline V gene lookup returns CDR1 SNHLY and CDR2 FYNNEI. The V gene lost 7 bases and the J gene lost 1 base, with 10 bases spanning the gap. Assay: immunoSEQ multiplex PCR; the TCRdb copy retains only in-frame clones and omits some. The data contain roughly 100,000 clones, roughly nine tenths of them singletons. The chain recombines TRBV2 with TRBJ1-1; D not certain. The clonotype comes from an adult with an advanced solid tumor such as melanoma, head and neck, liver or kidney cancer. The specimen was CD4+ or CD8+ T cells sorted from blood, collected in a trial of the OX40 agonist ivuxolimab. The CDR3 nucleotides read TGTGCCAGCACCCGAATTTCGAACACTGAAGCTTTCTTT. The encoded protein is CASTRISNTEAFF.